This T cell receptor beta chain appears in the sequencing data of a study of PD-L1 blockade in urothelial cancer. Overall study: Previous chemotherapy exposure amounted to 0 to 3 regimens for patients.

Overall study findings and caveats: Where pretreatment blood TCR clonality fell below the median, better survival was predicted.

Deletions cut 7 bases from V and 7 bases from J, with 14 bases between. CDR1 and CDR2 from the germline V gene are MNHNS and SASEGT. The CDR3 is 13 amino acids. Clones were read by immunoSEQ multiplex PCR, and TCRdb kept only the in-frame ones, dropping some. The table has more than 45,000 clones, almost 85% seen once. Concerning this clone itself: Its antigen is unidentified.

This sequence originates from a man aged 70-80 years with urothelial cancer. The sequences come from PBMCs, collected around atezolizumab (anti-PD-L1) treatment. V and J are TRBV6-1 and TRBJ1-5; tentative D call: TRBD1 (5 bases). The CDR3 DNA sequence: TGTGCCAGCATTCAGGGTGCGGGGCAGCCCCAGCATTTT. It encodes CASIQGAGQPQHF.